The 5 T cell receptor beta chains reported below all come from one sample, sequenced in a study of identical twins. A single record per CDR3 protein comes from TCRdb applying MiXCR to the 5' RACE reads. The sample includes approximately 530,000 distinct CDR3 sequences, around 20% of them seen just once. This sample was shared with a second study, whose subject was yellow fever vaccine responses in identical twins.

The sample consisted of CD4+ T cells sorted from blood. These receptors all stem from a woman younger than 35 in good health.

The chain carries TRBV4-1 and TRBJ2-1; D unresolved. V lost 4 bases and J 6 bases, leaving 13 bases between the germline ends. Germline V lookup: CDR1 MGHRA, CDR2 YSYEKL. The CDR3 has 14 amino acids. The CDR3 protein is CASSLLPPSNEQFF. CDR3 coding DNA: TGCGCCAGCAGCCTACTACCGCCAAGCAATGAGCAGTTCTTC.

The table lists this clonotype with many counts. The chain is built from TRBV20-1 and TRBJ2-2; either TRBD1 or TRBD2 may supply D (7 bases each). CDR3 size: 17 residues. The germline CDR1 and CDR2 sequences are DFQATT and SNEGSKA (reference sequence). Trimming left V 5 bases short and J 3 bases short, with 22 bases between. CDR3 region: CSAESPGRGRYTGELFF. CDR3 DNA: TGCAGTGCTGAATCCCCTGGGAGGGGGCGATACACCGGGGAGCTGTTTTTT.

This sequence joins TRBV29-1 and TRBJ2-1; D is uncertain. Germline V gene data show CDR1 as SQVTM and CDR2 as ANQGSEA. V lost 0 bases to trimming and J lost 10 bases, with 7 bases between them. CDR3 size: 11 residues. The CDR3 reads CSVEDYPEQFF. The CDR3 DNA reads as TGCAGCGTTGAAGATTACCCCGAGCAGTTCTTC.

The chain recombines TRBV20-1 with TRBJ2-1, with 12 positions matching TRBD2. Germline values: CDR1 DFQATT, CDR2 SNEGSKA (reference sequence). This CDR3 contains 13 residues. Trimming took 7 bases from V and 7 from J; bases not matched to a gene: 5. CDR3 sequence: CSVASGRVNEQFF. DNA of the CDR3: TGCAGTGTTGCTAGCGGGAGGGTAAATGAGCAGTTCTTC.

This chain uses TRBV6-5 with TRBJ2-3; TRBD2 aligns across 8 bases. The V gene end was trimmed by 4 bases and the J gene end by 5 bases; junction bases not matched to a gene: 8. Germline loops: CDR1 MNHEY, CDR2 SVGAGI. CDR3 length: 15 residues. The CDR3 loop is CASSFQSSGIDTQYF. In DNA form, the CDR3 reads TGTGCCAGCAGTTTCCAGAGTAGCGGGATAGATACGCAGTATTTT.